Listed below are T cell receptor beta chains from one sample, sequenced in a study of tumor-infiltrating T cells and Merkel cell polyomavirus. The method was immunoSEQ multiplex PCR; TCRdb's version includes in-frame clones alone and lacks a portion of them. The table has over 20,000 clones, 87% seen once; the top ten hold around 2.5%. What was sequenced was lymph node tissue. These receptors came from a man over 45 with Merkel cell carcinoma. The CDR3 runs from the conserved cysteine through the conserved F or W. D genes are given only for firm matches. Size values are once, few and many counts, or a class for expanded clones, and some rows have none.

>.|.|TRBJ2-7|15|TRBV13
CASSPSQGRVNEQYF
TGTGCCAGCAGCCCTTCCCAGGGCCGTGTCAACGAGCAGTACTTC
>TRBD2|.|TRBJ2-7|17|TRBV19
CASSPRTSGGLIYEQYF
TGTGCCAGTAGTCCTCGGACTAGCGGGGGCCTGATCTACGAGCAGTACTTC
>TRBD2|.|TRBJ2-5|15|TRBV27
CASSLGEGEQETQYF
TGTGCCAGCAGCCTGGGGGAGGGAGAGCAAGAGACCCAGTACTTC
>TRBD2|.|TRBJ2-2|19|TRBV7-6
CASSFKPPGGASNTGELFF
TGTGCCAGCAGCTTTAAACCTCCCGGGGGGGCCTCGAACACCGGGGAGCTGTTTTTT
>.|.|TRBJ2-5|11|TRBV6-1
CASSESETQYF
TGTGCCAGCAGTGAGTCTGAGACCCAGTACTTC
>TRBD2|.|TRBJ2-3|19|TRBV10-3
CAIRAGLAGGSVGTDTQYF
TGTGCCATCAGAGCGGGACTAGCGGGAGGAAGCGTAGGCACAGATACGCAGTATTTT
>TRBD1|.|TRBJ2-5|15|TRBV11-3
CASSTWTGGTETQYF
TGTGCCAGCAGCACGTGGACAGGGGGCACAGAGACCCAGTACTTC
>TRBD2|.|TRBJ2-1|15|TRBV7-6
CASSFTSGRRDAQFF
TGTGCCAGCAGCTTTACTAGCGGGAGGAGGGATGCGCAGTTCTTC
>TRBD2|.|TRBJ2-7|16|TRBV6-1
CASSEAEASGAYEQYF
TGTGCCAGCAGTGAAGCGGAGGCTAGCGGCGCCTACGAGCAGTACTTC
>TRBD2|.|TRBJ2-1|16|TRBV7-3
CASSPRLAETYNEQFF
TGTGCCAGCAGCCCGAGACTAGCGGAGACCTACAATGAGCAGTTCTTC
>.|.|TRBJ2-7|14|TRBV5-8
CASSLLGLGYEQYF
TGTGCCAGCAGCTTGTTGGGACTGGGCTACGAGCAGTACTTC
>.|.|TRBJ1-1|13|TRBV5-8
CASSLGPLREAFF
TGTGCCAGCAGTCTCGGTCCCCTCAGGGAAGCTTTCTTT
>.|.|TRBJ1-2|15|TRBV5-4
CASSLGGATSYGYTF
TGTGCCAGCAGCTTGGGCGGGGCCACTTCTTATGGCTACACCTTC
>TRBD1|.|TRBJ1-1|14|TRBV10-3
CAISYPGQTSEAFF
TGTGCCATCAGTTATCCGGGACAGACCTCTGAAGCTTTCTTT
>TRBD2|.|TRBJ2-3|16|TRBV6-5
CASSYSGLAGTDTQYF
TGTGCCAGCAGTTACTCTGGTCTAGCGGGCACAGATACGCAGTATTTT
>.|.|TRBJ2-5|13|TRBV6-6
CATHRDQQETQYF
TGTGCCACCCACAGGGATCAACAAGAGACCCAGTACTTC
>.|once|TRBJ2-7|15|TRBV16
CASSQSGFGVHEQYF
TGTGCCAGCAGCCAATCCGGCTTCGGGGTACACGAGCAGTACTTC
>.|.|TRBJ2-7|14|TRBV28
CASSLEQGYREQYF
TGTGCCAGCAGTTTGGAGCAGGGGTATCGCGAGCAGTACTTC
>.|.|TRBJ2-1|11|TRBV19
CASEKHNEQFF
TGTGCCAGTGAGAAGCACAATGAGCAGTTCTTC
>TRBD1|.|TRBJ2-2|17|TRBV7-6
CASSIPTGGGNTGELFF
TGTGCCAGCAGCATACCGACAGGGGGTGGGAACACCGGGGAGCTGTTTTTT
>TRBD1|.|TRBJ2-5|15|TRBV15
CATSRGQGVEETQYF
TGTGCCACCAGCAGAGGACAGGGGGTCGAGGAGACCCAGTACTTC
>TRBD1|.|TRBJ1-2|14|TRBV5-4
CASSGRGTGGGYTF
TGTGCCAGCAGCGGCCGGGGGACAGGGGGAGGCTACACCTTC